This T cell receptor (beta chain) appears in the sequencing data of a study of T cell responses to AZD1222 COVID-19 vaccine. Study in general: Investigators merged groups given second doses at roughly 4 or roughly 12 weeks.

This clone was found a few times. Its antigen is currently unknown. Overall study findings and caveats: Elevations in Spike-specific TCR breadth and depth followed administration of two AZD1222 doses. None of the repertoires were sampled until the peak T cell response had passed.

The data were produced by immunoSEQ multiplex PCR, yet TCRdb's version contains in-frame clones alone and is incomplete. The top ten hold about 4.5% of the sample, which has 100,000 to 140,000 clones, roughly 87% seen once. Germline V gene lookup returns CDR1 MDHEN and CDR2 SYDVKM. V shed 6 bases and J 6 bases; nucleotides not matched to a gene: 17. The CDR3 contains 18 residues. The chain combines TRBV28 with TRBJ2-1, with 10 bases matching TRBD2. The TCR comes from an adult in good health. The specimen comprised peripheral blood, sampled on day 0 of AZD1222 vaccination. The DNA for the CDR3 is TGTGCCAGCAGGGAACTCGGCTTGAGCGGGAGGGGGGGCAATGAGCAGTTCTTC. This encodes CASRELGLSGRGGNEQFF. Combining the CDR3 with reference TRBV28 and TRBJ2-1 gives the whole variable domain DVKVTQSSRYLVKRTGEKVFLECVQDMDHENMFWYRQDPGLGLRLIYFSYDVKMKEKGDIPEGYSVSREKKERFSLILESASTNQTSMYLCASRELGLSGRGGNEQFFGPGTRLTVL.